The sample holds a few counts of the clone carrying this TCR beta chain. The authors' processing: Cell counts per sample came from amplifying reference gene primers. Clones were sequenced by immunoSEQ multiplex PCR, and TCRdb holds only the in-frame ones, with some missing. D and trimming come from the DNA, and the V and J calls and clone size come from that table. The sample comprises some 490,000 clones, 70% to 90% of which are singletons, and approximately 2.9% rests with the top ten. The entry originates in a study of blood T cell repertoires in COVID-19. Across the study: Whether acute or convalescent, the COVID-19 samples came from the United States, Italy and Spain. T cells, B-cell-depleted T cells, or PBMCs supplied cDNA or gDNA.

In germline, CDR1 is LGHNA, CDR2 YNFKEQ. The CDR3 sequence is 13 residues long. V was clipped by 1 base and J by 4 bases; unmatched bases: 0. The V and J genes are TRBV4-2 and TRBJ1-2; 7 positions match TRBD1. The receptor was derived from a human donor in a cohort sampled during active COVID-19. Sequencing was done on a sample of peripheral blood. CDR3 DNA: TGTGCCAGCAGCCAAGCAGGGGGCTATGGCTACACCTTC. Encoded protein: CASSQAGGYGYTF.